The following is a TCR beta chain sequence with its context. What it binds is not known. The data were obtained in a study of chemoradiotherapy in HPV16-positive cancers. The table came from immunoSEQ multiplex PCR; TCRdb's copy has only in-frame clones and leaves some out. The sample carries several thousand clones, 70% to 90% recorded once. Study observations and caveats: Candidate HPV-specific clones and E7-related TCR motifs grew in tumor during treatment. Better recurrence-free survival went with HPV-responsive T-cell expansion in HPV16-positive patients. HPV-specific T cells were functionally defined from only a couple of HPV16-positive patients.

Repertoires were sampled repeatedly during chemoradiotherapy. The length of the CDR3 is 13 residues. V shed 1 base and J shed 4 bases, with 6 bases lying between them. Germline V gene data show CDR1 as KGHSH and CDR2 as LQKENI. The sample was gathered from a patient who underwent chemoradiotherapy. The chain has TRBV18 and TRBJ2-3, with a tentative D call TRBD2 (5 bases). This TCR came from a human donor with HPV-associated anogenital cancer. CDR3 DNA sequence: TGTGCCAGCTCACCACTGGGAGCAGATACGCAGTATTTT. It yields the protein CASSPLGADTQYF.